The rows below give T cell receptor beta chains drawn from one sample of a study of shared clonotypes between healthy human individuals. This table comes from immunoSEQ multiplex PCR, and its TCRdb copy is limited to in-frame clones, with some not included. There are more than 400,000 clones in the sample; about 95% occur only once, and under 0.06% lies in the top ten. The sample was naive CD4+ T cells sorted from blood. Receptors originate from a young woman in good health. CDR3s include the opening cysteine and the closing phenylalanine or tryptophan. D genes are given only for firm matches. Size values are once, few and many counts, or a class for expanded clones, and some rows have none.

TRBV5-6	NA	TRBD2	TRBJ2-1	CASSLRASGSLYEQFF	TGTGCCAGCAGCTTGAGGGCTAGCGGGAGTTTATATGAGCAGTTCTTC
TRBV2	NA	TRBD1	TRBJ1-5	CASGGQGPQLGQPQHF	TGTGCCAGCGGCGGACAGGGGCCACAACTAGGGCAGCCCCAGCATTTT
TRBV4-1	NA	NA	TRBJ1-4	CASSQVRVTATNEKLFF	TGCGCCAGCAGCCAAGTGAGAGTCACGGCAACTAATGAAAAACTGTTTTTT
TRBV19	NA	TRBD1	TRBJ2-7	CASSKGQLQSYEQYF	TGTGCCAGTAGTAAGGGACAGCTACAATCCTACGAGCAGTACTTC
TRBV2	NA	NA	TRBJ1-2	CASAPTRANYGYTF	TGTGCCAGCGCACCAACAAGAGCTAACTATGGCTACACCTTC
TRBV30	NA	NA	TRBJ1-3	CAWSPHSGNTIYF	TGTGCCTGGAGTCCACACTCTGGAAACACCATATATTTT
TRBV4-1	NA	TRBD2	TRBJ2-1	CASSRPGGSYNEQFF	TGCGCCAGCAGCCGCCCGGGGGGCTCCTACAATGAGCAGTTCTTC
TRBV5-1	NA	TRBD1	TRBJ2-7	CASRLGQGVTYEQYF	TGCGCCAGCAGACTAGGACAGGGGGTAACCTACGAGCAGTACTTC
TRBV28	NA	NA	TRBJ1-2	CASSPPGANYGYTF	TGTGCCAGCAGCCCCCCCGGGGCTAACTATGGCTACACCTTC
TRBV5-5	NA	NA	TRBJ2-7	CASSLRQDPLYEQYF	TGTGCCAGCAGCCTGAGACAGGACCCCCTCTACGAGCAGTACTTC
TRBV18	NA	TRBD2	TRBJ2-1	CASSGRSRSGSTNEQFF	TGTGCCAGCTCAGGACGGTCTCGTAGCGGGAGTACCAATGAGCAGTTCTTC
TRBV11-2	NA	TRBD2	TRBJ2-2	CASSLASGSWNTGELFF	TGTGCCAGCAGCCTCGCTAGCGGGAGCTGGAACACCGGGGAGCTGTTTTTT
TRBV28	NA	TRBD2	TRBJ2-7	CASAVNRDYGYEQYF	TGTGCCAGCGCCGTAAACCGGGACTACGGGTACGAGCAGTACTTC
TRBV5-1	NA	TRBD1	TRBJ2-7	CASSPGTGSYEQYF	TGCGCCAGCAGCCCCGGGACAGGGTCCTACGAGCAGTACTTC
TRBV27	NA	NA	TRBJ2-2	CASSLRGNWAVANTGELFF	TGTGCCAGCAGTTTAAGGGGGAATTGGGCCGTCGCGAACACCGGGGAGCTGTTTTTT
TRBV12-5	NA	TRBD2	TRBJ2-1	CASARTSGRDEQFF	TGTGCTAGTGCCCGGACTAGCGGGAGAGATGAGCAGTTCTTC
TRBV2	once	TRBD1	TRBJ1-1	CASRVSGTDYSEAFF	TGTGCCAGCAGGGTCTCCGGGACAGATTATTCTGAAGCTTTCTTT
TRBV7-8	NA	NA	TRBJ2-3	CASSPGTGRGWKDTQYF	TGTGCCAGCAGCCCGGGAACAGGGAGGGGTTGGAAAGATACGCAGTATTTT
TRBV6-5	NA	NA	TRBJ1-5	CASSYSSTSQPQHF	TGTGCCAGCAGTTACTCCTCGACGAGCCAGCCCCAGCATTTT
TRBV6-4	once	TRBD2	TRBJ2-3	CASSPGGITQYF	TGTGCCAGCAGTCCCGGGGGGATCACGCAGTATTTT
TRBV2	NA	TRBD1	TRBJ1-3	CASSKMTGRENTIYF	TGTGCCAGCAGCAAAATGACAGGGAGAGAGAACACCATATATTTT
TRBV4-1	NA	NA	TRBJ2-1	CASSQEYGSGAPNYNEQFF	TGCGCCAGCAGCCAAGAATATGGTTCAGGGGCCCCTAACTACAATGAGCAGTTCTTC
TRBV5-6	once	NA	TRBJ2-7	CASSLLGGPGDEQYF	TGTGCCAGCAGCCTACTAGGGGGGCCAGGGGACGAGCAGTACTTC
TRBV18	NA	NA	TRBJ2-5	CASSPMPQETQYF	TGTGCCAGCTCACCAATGCCCCAAGAGACCCAGTACTTC
TRBV10-2	once	TRBD2	TRBJ2-3	CASESGTSGRNTQYF	TGCGCCAGCGAGTCCGGGACTAGCGGGAGAAATACGCAGTATTTT
TRBV5-1	NA	NA	TRBJ2-7	CASSLGRSYEQYF	TGCGCCAGCAGCTTGGGTCGCAGCTACGAGCAGTACTTC
TRBV28	NA	TRBD2	TRBJ2-5	CASSLRRAGGETQYF	TGTGCCAGCAGTTTAAGGAGGGCCGGGGGGGAGACCCAGTACTTC
TRBV28	once	NA	TRBJ2-7	CASSLYLAATYEQYF	TGTGCCAGCAGTTTATACCTAGCAGCAACCTACGAGCAGTACTTC
TRBV6-1	few	NA	TRBJ2-7	CASSERGYEQYF	TGTGCCAGCAGTGAAAGGGGCTACGAGCAGTACTTC
TRBV30	NA	TRBD1	TRBJ2-2	CAWSVGGQGLFGELFF	TGTGCCTGGAGTGTAGGGGGACAGGGTCTATTTGGGGAGCTGTTTTTT
TRBV28	NA	NA	TRBJ1-2	CASSSRDPYGYTF	TGTGCCAGCAGTTCCAGGGACCCCTATGGCTACACCTTC
TRBV7-9	NA	NA	TRBJ1-5	CASSLDSNQPQHF	TGTGCCAGCAGCTTGGACAGCAATCAGCCCCAGCATTTT
TRBV28	NA	NA	TRBJ1-5	CASSIIWGNQPQHF	TGTGCCAGCAGCATCATATGGGGCAATCAGCCCCAGCATTTT
TRBV7-2	NA	NA	TRBJ2-7	CASSLAGPYEQYF	TGTGCCAGCAGCTTAGCGGGCCCGTACGAGCAGTACTTC
TRBV28	once	TRBD2	TRBJ2-7	CASTPRTSENEQYF	TGTGCCAGCACCCCTCGGACTAGCGAGAATGAGCAGTACTTC
TRBV5-1	NA	TRBD2	TRBJ2-2	CASSLGSGRAPGELFF	TGCGCCAGCAGCTTGGGCTCCGGGAGGGCCCCCGGGGAGCTGTTTTTT
TRBV5-4	NA	NA	TRBJ2-3	CASSSIGSTDTQYF	TGTGCCAGCAGCTCCATTGGGAGTACAGATACGCAGTATTTT
TRBV28	NA	NA	TRBJ1-5	CASSPGGNSNQPQHF	TGTGCCAGCAGCCCTGGGGGGAATAGCAATCAGCCCCAGCATTTT
TRBV4-2	NA	NA	TRBJ2-1	CASSQDLTRGHEQFF	TGTGCCAGCAGCCAAGATCTTACTCGGGGGCATGAGCAGTTCTTC
TRBV30	NA	NA	TRBJ2-1	CAWSGYNEQFF	TGTGCCTGGAGTGGATACAATGAGCAGTTCTTC
TRBV28	NA	TRBD2	TRBJ2-4	CASSPSGSADIQYF	TGTGCCAGCAGTCCTAGCGGGAGCGCGGACATTCAGTACTTC
TRBV19	NA	NA	TRBJ1-2	CASSIGRAAEGYTF	TGTGCCAGTAGTATAGGCAGGGCGGCGGAAGGCTACACCTTC
TRBV18	NA	NA	TRBJ2-1	CASSPEDVNEQFF	TGTGCCAGCTCACCAGAGGACGTTAATGAGCAGTTCTTC
TRBV19	NA	NA	TRBJ2-7	CASSWGTRSYEQYF	TGTGCCAGTAGTTGGGGGACCCGATCCTACGAGCAGTACTTC
TRBV19	NA	TRBD1	TRBJ2-3	CASRVRGLDTQYF	TGTGCCAGTCGGGTCAGGGGGCTGGATACGCAGTATTTT
TRBV5-1	NA	NA	TRBJ2-7	CASSLGRDRVSYEQYF	TGCGCCAGCAGCTTGGGGAGGGATCGCGTCTCCTACGAGCAGTACTTC
TRBV5-4	NA	TRBD2	TRBJ2-7	CASSLALAGPLEQYF	TGTGCCAGCAGCTTGGCCCTAGCGGGACCCCTCGAGCAGTACTTC
TRBV14	NA	NA	TRBJ1-1	CASSQDLATEAFF	TGTGCCAGCAGCCAAGATTTGGCCACTGAAGCTTTCTTT
TRBV7-2	NA	NA	TRBJ1-4	CASSSDGGQGEKLFF	TGTGCCAGCAGCTCGGACGGGGGCCAGGGGGAAAAACTGTTTTTT
TRBV27	NA	TRBD1	TRBJ1-2	CASSPGGGRDHYGYTF	TGTGCCAGCAGTCCAGGGGGTGGCAGGGACCACTATGGCTACACCTTC
TRBV6-5	NA	TRBD1	TRBJ2-2	CASSWGTGVGTGELFF	TGTGCCAGCAGTTGGGGGACAGGGGTAGGGACCGGGGAGCTGTTTTTT
TRBV11-2	once	NA	TRBJ1-1	CASSAGTLGRGTEAFF	TGTGCCAGCAGCGCCGGGACTCTCGGCCGGGGGACTGAAGCTTTCTTT
TRBV2	NA	NA	TRBJ2-1	CASMGTGSSYNEQFF	TGTGCCAGCATGGGGACGGGGAGCTCCTACAATGAGCAGTTCTTC